A single sample gave rise to the 23 T cell receptor beta chains below, sequenced in a study of cytomegalovirus exposure and HLA in healthy donors. The PCR used 60 Vbeta and 13 Jbeta primers. TCRdb keeps only in-frame clones here, not all; method: immunoSEQ multiplex PCR. The sample consists of fewer than 95,000 clones, roughly 85% of them appearing once. Sequencing was carried out using PBMCs. These TCRs come from a man aged 35 to 55 in good health and CMV-seropositive.

The J gene is TRBJ1-3, the V gene TRBV14; D is undetermined. Trimming removed 0 bases at V and 0 bases at J, with 6 bases between. This CDR3 is built from 15 residues. Germline CDR1 and CDR2: SGHDN and FVKESK. CDR3: CASSQDRLSGNTIYF. In DNA form, the CDR3 reads TGTGCCAGCAGCCAAGACAGACTCTCTGGAAACACCATATATTTT.

As for this clone: One junction end does not reproduce the germline sequence, and a read error may be involved. Different DNA sequences within this sample yield the same CDR3. This sequence joins TRBV30 and TRBJ1-1, with 7 positions matching TRBD1. Germline loops: CDR1 GTSNPN, CDR2 SVGIG (reference sequence). The CDR3 contains 13 residues. CDR3 sequence: CAWGGTVNTEAFF. In DNA, the CDR3 is TGTGCCTGGGGGGGGACAGTGAACACTGAGGCTTTCTTT.

The chain uses TRBV7-2 and TRBJ2-1; D may be TRBD2 (6 bases). There are 14 residues in the CDR3. V lost 5 bases and J lost 10, with 18 bases in between. The V gene's germline CDR1 is SGHTA and CDR2 FQGNSA. Written as DNA, the CDR3 is TGTGCCAGCAGCCCGTCTACGTCTAGCGCAGAGCAGTTCTTC. Translating gives CASSPSTSSAEQFF.

CDR3 DNA: TGTGCCAGCAGCTTCGACAGATATAATAATGAAAAACTGTTTTTT. Translation: CASSFDRYNNEKLFF. This rearrangement joins TRBV7-9 to TRBJ1-4, with a tentative D call TRBD1 (5 bases). The V and J ends lost 3 bases and 4 bases respectively, with 12 bases between them. The germline CDR1 and CDR2 sequences are SEHNR and FQNEAQ (reference sequence). The CDR3 consists of 15 residues.

The chain has TRBV28 and TRBJ2-7; tentatively, D is TRBD1 (5 bases). V was cut by 2 bases and J by 2 bases, with 13 bases left in between. CDR3 size: 15 residues. Germline V gives CDR1 MDHEN, CDR2 SYDVKM. Written as DNA, the CDR3 is TGTGCCAGCAGTTTAGTTTCCACAGGCCCCTACGAGCAGTACTTC. Its translation: CASSLVSTGPYEQYF.

The CDR3 DNA reads as TGTGCCTGGAGCCACTCCCAAGAGACCCAGTACTTC. It codes for CAWSHSQETQYF. This sequence joins TRBV30 and TRBJ2-5; D uncertain. Germline V CDR1 and CDR2: GTSNPN, SVGIG (reference sequence). The CDR3 loop spans 12 amino acids. V was trimmed by 3 bases and J by 1 base, leaving 6 bases between them.

The gene calls are TRBV4-1 and TRBJ1-2; D unclear. V was cut by 1 base and J by 0 bases, with 6 bases left in between. The CDR3 contains 14 residues. Germline CDR1 reads MGHRA; CDR2 reads YSYEKL. The CDR3 sequence: CASSQVGSNYGYTF. In DNA form, the CDR3 reads TGCGCCAGCAGCCAAGTCGGGTCTAACTATGGCTACACCTTC.

V is TRBV13 and J is TRBJ2-5, with a tentative D call TRBD1 (5 bases). The CDR3 totals 14 residues. CDR1 PRHDT and CDR2 FYEKMQ come from the germline V gene (reference sequence). V lost 2 bases to trimming and J lost 1 base, with 8 bases between them. The CDR3 nucleotides read TGTGCCAGCAGCTTATCAGGGATCCAAGAGACCCAGTACTTC. Its protein is CASSLSGIQETQYF.

The chain carries TRBV7-6 and TRBJ2-2; 8 bases line up with TRBD2. The V gene's germline CDR1 is SGHVS and CDR2 FNYEAQ. The CDR3 is 14 residues long. The V segment lost 5 bases and the J segment 7 bases; nucleotides outside the gene matches: 6. This CDR3 is CASSPLAGGGELFF. The CDR3 DNA sequence: TGTGCCAGCAGCCCCCTGGCGGGAGGCGGGGAGCTGTTTTTT.

As concerns this clone: A junction end diverges from the germline sequence, so it may reflect a read error. The rearrangement links TRBV5-4 to TRBJ2-1, with 8 bases lining up with TRBD2. Germline CDR1 reads SGHNT; CDR2 reads YYREEE (reference sequence). The length of the CDR3 is 16 residues. The CDR3 is CAGSQISGRGSNEQFF. Here the CDR3 DNA reads TGTGCCGGCAGCCAAATAAGCGGGAGAGGTAGCAATGAGCAGTTCTTC.

CDR3 residues: CAISHGGSGNTIYF. The CDR3 region has the DNA TGTGCCATCAGTCACGGGGGGTCTGGAAACACCATATATTTT. The rearrangement links TRBV10-3 to TRBJ1-3, with a possible D match to TRBD1 (5 bases). V was cut by 5 bases and J by 1 base, with 9 bases left in between. Germline assignment: CDR1 ENHRY and CDR2 SYGVKD. The CDR3 totals 14 residues.

To note about this clone: Within the sample, other DNA sequences also encode this same CDR3. J is TRBJ2-3 and V is TRBV29-1; D gene ambiguous. The V gene lost 4 bases and the J gene lost 3 bases, with 8 bases spanning the gap. CDR1 SQVTM and CDR2 ANQGSEA come from the germline V gene. The CDR3 consists of 12 residues. The CDR3, as DNA: TGCAGCGTTGTTCCTGCGACAGATACGCAGTATTTT. Amino acid sequence: CSVVPATDTQYF.

The CDR3 protein is CAWSTTGQSQETQYF. CDR3 DNA: TGTGCCTGGAGTACTACGGGACAGTCTCAAGAGACCCAGTACTTC. This chain links TRBV30 with TRBJ2-5; 7 bases map to TRBD1. Germline V gene sequence: CDR1 GTSNPN, CDR2 SVGIG (reference sequence). The CDR3 extends over 15 amino acids. V lost 2 bases and J lost 2; bases outside the gene matches: 8.

The V and J genes are TRBV29-1 and TRBJ1-1; D remains unclear. The V and J ends lost 6 bases and 3 bases respectively, with 14 bases between them. Germline lookup yields CDR1 SQVTM and CDR2 ANQGSEA. The CDR3 covers 13 residues. CDR3 sequence reads: CSVRVTSDTEAFF. In nucleotides, the CDR3 is TGCAGCGTGAGGGTTACGAGTGACACTGAAGCTTTCTTT.

This clone appeared a single time. V usage is TRBV7-8 and J usage is TRBJ1-1, with 7 bases lining up with TRBD1. The junction had 8 bases not matched to a gene; V was cut back by 3 bases and J by 4 bases. This CDR3 is built from 15 residues. Germline V CDR1 and CDR2: SGHVS, FQNEAQ. In DNA, the CDR3 is TGTGCCAGCAGCTTCGACAGGGCCCGAAGCACTGAAGCTTTCTTT. This gives the protein CASSFDRARSTEAFF.

The chain employs TRBV19 and TRBJ2-7; 14 nucleotides align to TRBD2. The junction had 9 bases not matched to a gene; V was cut back by 4 bases and J by 4 bases. Per the germline V gene, CDR1 is LNHDA and CDR2 is SQIVND (reference sequence). There are 17 residues in the CDR3. CDR3 nucleotides: TGTGCCAGTAGTACACCGGGACTAGCGGGAGTTATGTACGAGCAGTACTTC. Encoded protein: CASSTPGLAGVMYEQYF.

This chain links TRBV11-2 with TRBJ1-2, with D uncertain. CDR1 is SGHAT and CDR2 is FQNNGV in the germline V gene. Deletions cut 4 bases from V and 4 bases from J, with 16 bases between. This CDR3 has 15 residues. The CDR3 DNA reads as TGTGCCAGCAGCTCTAGTCGACGTGGCCTCTATGGCTACACCTTC. This encodes CASSSSRRGLYGYTF.

This clone appeared a few times. V and J are TRBV18 and TRBJ1-4; the D is unclear. Germline loops: CDR1 KGHSH, CDR2 LQKENI. The CDR3 consists of 14 residues. Trimming cost V 5 bases and J 0 bases, with 7 bases left between them. Here the CDR3 DNA reads TGTGCCAGCTCAGTACTTGCAACTAATGAAAAACTGTTTTTT. Translated, it gives CASSVLATNEKLFF.

The chain has TRBV6-1 and TRBJ1-2; D unclear. The CDR3 consists of 12 residues. Germline-derived CDR1 and CDR2 are MNHNS and SASEGT. V was trimmed by 7 bases and J by 4 bases, leaving 10 bases between them. The CDR3 sequence: CASNRAGYGYTF. In nucleotides, the CDR3 is TGTGCCAGCAATAGAGCAGGCTATGGCTACACCTTC.

This chain joins TRBV27 and TRBJ2-3; tentative D call: TRBD1 (5 bases). V was cut by 0 bases and J by 0 bases, with 16 bases left in between. The germline CDR1 and CDR2 sequences are MNHEY and SMNVEV (reference sequence). The length of the CDR3 is 18 residues. CDR3 nucleotides: TGTGCCAGCAGTTTATCGTCAGACAGCGACACTAGCACAGATACGCAGTATTTT. Protein: CASSLSSDSDTSTDTQYF.

The chain links TRBV7-9 to TRBJ2-3; 12 bases align to TRBD2. This CDR3 contains 16 residues. Per the germline V gene, CDR1 is SEHNR and CDR2 is FQNEAQ (reference sequence). The junction had 5 bases not matched to a gene; V was cut back by 5 bases and J by 2 bases. The CDR3 reads CASSQRTSGATDTQYF. In nucleotides, the CDR3 is TGTGCCAGCAGCCAACGGACTAGCGGGGCCACAGATACGCAGTATTTT.

The gene calls are TRBV11-2 and TRBJ2-2; 7 nucleotides align to TRBD1. Germline trimming cut 4 bases from V and 6 bases from J; bases unmatched to any gene: 5. This CDR3 spans 14 amino acids. The germline V gene has CDR1 SGHAT and CDR2 FQNNGV. This CDR3 is CASSSRQGAGELFF. In nucleotides, the CDR3 is TGTGCCAGCAGCTCACGACAGGGTGCCGGGGAGCTGTTTTTT.

The sample holds a few counts of this clone. The genes are TRBV19 and TRBJ2-7, with TRBD1 matching over 9 bases. This CDR3 has 18 amino acids. Per germline, CDR1 LNHDA and CDR2 SQIVND (reference sequence). The V and J ends lost 2 bases and 2 bases, in that order; junction bases with no gene match: 13. CDR3 sequence (DNA): TGTGCCAGTAGTATAAGGTCACAGGGGGCCGCCGTACCCTACGAGCAGTACTTC. As protein: CASSIRSQGAAVPYEQYF.